Sequencing of this TCR beta chain was carried out in a study of blood T cell repertoires in COVID-19. Study context: Acute-phase and convalescent COVID-19 samples originated in the United States, Italy and Spain. Sources were T cells, B-cell-depleted T cells, or PBMCs; the material itself was cDNA or gDNA.

Original handling: Reference gene primer amplification yielded estimated nucleated cell counts. Here immunoSEQ multiplex PCR was the method, and the copy in TCRdb shows in-frame clones only, minus some. Clone size and V and J calls were adopted from that table, with D and trimming inferred from the DNA. The data show about 170,000 clones, approximately 82% seen once. Germline V gives CDR1 DFQATT, CDR2 SNEGSKA (reference sequence). The V segment lost 3 bases and the J segment 2 bases; nucleotides outside the gene matches: 4. The CDR3 covers 14 residues. Notes on this clone: The sample contains more than one DNA sequence encoding this CDR3.

Enrolled during active infection, Seattle patients were then followed longitudinally. The sample consisted of peripheral blood. This chain links TRBV20-1 with TRBJ1-5, with 7 bases matching TRBD1. The clonotype originates from a woman between 40 and 50 years old with COVID-19, enrolled during active disease. The CDR3: CSASFGTGNQPQHF. The DNA for the CDR3 is TGCAGTGCTAGTTTCGGGACAGGCAATCAGCCCCAGCATTTT.